In its sample, the clone carrying this TCR beta chain was seen a few times. The antigen is not known. The CDR3 totals 15 residues. Trimming took 4 bases from V and 6 from J; bases not matched to a gene: 10. Germline V gene lookup returns CDR1 SGHRS and CDR2 YFSETQ. This record belongs to a study of T-cell reconstitution after alpha-beta-depleted transplantation in children. Whole-study findings and limits: Counts and diversity of T cells one year after transplant came mostly from newly produced T cells. Reportedly, roughly two months post-transplant, alpha-beta T cells arose from several hundred expanded graft clones. From surviving recipient T cells and thymic progenitors came the high day-60 TCRbeta diversity observed in some patients.

As it was prepared, the TCRbeta library received unique molecular identifiers. TCRdb reprocessed the PCR reads via MiXCR and lists one record per CDR3 protein. The sample contains about 97,000 distinct CDR3 sequences, less than 6% of which appear only once. The material sequenced was PBMCs, mostly from graft donor cells, taken 60 days after TCRalphabeta/CD19-depleted stem cell transplant. The V call is TRBV5-1, the J call TRBJ2-4, with TRBD1 identical over 7 bases. The TCR originated in a female patient aged 2-9 years who had a stem cell transplant for Fanconi anemia, so the T cells may come from the graft donor. The CDR3 sequence: CASSAAGGTLNIQYF. The CDR3 DNA is TGCGCCAGCAGCGCGGCAGGGGGAACCCTAAACATTCAGTACTTC.